This entry lists 21 T cell receptor beta chains sequenced from one sample in a study of early T cells in non-severe SARS-CoV-2 infection (dated by TCRdb to the early 2020s). Library construction relied on 5' RACE. Sequencing relied on a NextSeq 500. TCRdb itself trimmed the public reads at Q25 with fastp, ran MiXCR and retained productive beta chains. Identical CDR3 protein sequences are pooled into one entry, listed with their most common genes and DNA. Counted in this sample were approximately 77,000 distinct CDR3 sequences; roughly 5.3% of them appeared once. The ten largest clones represent under 8% of the sample. The specimen comprised whole blood, sampled at baseline. These receptors all come from an adult who was a healthcare worker with PCR-confirmed SARS-CoV-2 infection or an uninfected control (not recorded which).

This clonotype showed up just a few times. The chain carries TRBV6-4 and TRBJ2-2; 10 bases match TRBD2. Germline CDR1 and CDR2: MRHNA and SNTAGT. The CDR3 is made up of 16 amino acids. With 2 bases clipped from V and 5 bases from J, the junction kept 5 bases outside the gene matches. CDR3 coding DNA: TGTGCCAGCAGTGACATACCTAGCGGGAGTACCGGGGAGCTGTTTTTT. Translating gives CASSDIPSGSTGELFF.

This clonotype was observed at least ten times. The V call is TRBV29-1, the J call TRBJ2-7; either TRBD1 or TRBD2 may fit D (5 bases each). The germline CDR1 and CDR2 sequences are SQVTM and ANQGSEA. V was shortened by 6 bases and J by 2 bases, with 11 bases between the two germline ends. This CDR3 comprises 12 residues. The CDR3 region is CSVGTDTYEQYF. In DNA, the CDR3 is TGCAGCGTGGGGACGGATACCTACGAGCAGTACTTC.

This sequence joins TRBV11-2 and TRBJ2-3; D unresolved. Trimming pared 2 bases from V and 2 bases from J, leaving 11 bases between. The CDR3 has 15 residues. CDR1 and CDR2 (germline): SGHAT, FQNNGV. For the CDR3, the DNA is TGTGCCAGCAGCTTAAATCCAGGCTCCACAGATACGCAGTATTTT. Amino acids: CASSLNPGSTDTQYF.

This clonotype was seen more than once but under ten times. The genes are TRBV3-1 and TRBJ1-1, with D maybe TRBD1 (6 bases). Trimming cost V 3 bases and J 11 bases, with 19 bases left between them. Germline V CDR1 and CDR2: LGHDT, YNNKEL (reference sequence). The CDR3 has 14 residues. The CDR3 nucleotides read TGTGCCAGCAGCCACTCCGGACAGAGCCCCTTCGCTTTCTTT. Residues: CASSHSGQSPFAFF.

About this clonotype itself: This may arise from a read error, as a much more abundant clone is one base away. This rearrangement joins TRBV19 to TRBJ1-5; weak D call: TRBD1 (5 bases). The germline gives CDR1 LNHDA, CDR2 SQIVND (reference sequence). The CDR3 is 15 amino acids. The CDR3 nucleotides read TGTGCCGGTAGCCCCAGGGTCAATTTGGCTCAGCCCCAGCATTTT. Amino acid sequence: CAGSPRVNLAQPQHF.

A remark on this clonotype: A junction boundary mismatches the germline segment, possibly from a read error. The rearrangement links TRBV6-6 to TRBJ2-2; no clear D. CDR3 length: 14 residues. From germline, CDR1 is MNHNY and CDR2 SVGAGI (reference sequence). CDR3 loop: CVSSQTPSTGELFF. CDR3 nucleotides: TGTGTCAGCAGTCAGACCCCTTCCACCGGGGAGCTGTTTTTT.

The chain combines TRBV7-9 with TRBJ2-1, with TRBD2 matching 9 bases. CDR1 and CDR2 from the germline V gene are SEHNR and FQNEAQ (reference sequence). J gave up 0 bases and V 9 bases, and 3 bases lay outside the gene matches. The CDR3 totals 14 residues. CDR3 DNA: TGTGCCAGTAAAGCGGGAGGCTCCTACAATGAGCAGTTCTTC. This sequence encodes CASKAGGSYNEQFF.

This clonotype has only a few counts. DNA of the CDR3: TGTGCCAGCAGCCCACGGCAAGCCAAAAACATTCAGTACTTC. It specifies CASSPRQAKNIQYF. V gene TRBV7-6 combines with J gene TRBJ2-4; D unclear. This CDR3 is built from 14 residues. Trimming took off 5 bases at V and 0 bases at J, with 8 bases between the two ends. Germline loops: CDR1 SGHVS, CDR2 FNYEAQ.

This clonotype was seen ten or more times. The chain has TRBV24-1 and TRBJ1-5, with 9 bases lining up with TRBD1. J was trimmed by 6 bases and V by 9 bases; bases with no gene match: 11. This CDR3 has 15 residues. CDR1 and CDR2 from the germline V gene are KGHDR and SFDVKD. DNA of the CDR3: TGTGCCACCGGATTCCGGGACAGGGATGTTCAGCCCCAGCATTTT. Translating it yields CATGFRDRDVQPQHF.

Turning to this clonotype: A much larger clone lies one base from this, so it may be a read error. Lacking the conserved final phenylalanine or tryptophan, this CDR3 likely reflects a read error. V gene TRBV12-3 or TRBV12-4 combines with J gene TRBJ2-2; D is possibly TRBD1 (6 bases). V was pared by 8 bases and J by 4 bases, with 14 bases between. CDR3 length: 14 amino acids. The CDR3 bases are TGTGCCAGCCATTGGCAGGGGAGCACCGGGGAGCTGTTTTCT. It specifies CASHWQGSTGELFS.

This clonotype was observed many times. The rearrangement links TRBV6-5 to TRBJ1-6; 7 bases are a match to TRBD1. Germline assignment: CDR1 MNHEY and CDR2 SVGAGI. CDR3 length: 16 amino acids. Unmatched junction bases numbered 9, after V lost 2 bases and J lost 8 bases. CDR3 amino acids: CASSYLAGTEDSPLHF. The CDR3 DNA follows: TGTGCCAGCAGTTACCTTGCCGGGACAGAGGATTCACCCCTCCACTTT.

DNA of the CDR3: TGTGCCAGCAGTCAAGTAGCGGGAGGGACAGATACGCAGTATTTT. As protein: CASSQVAGGTDTQYF. V gene TRBV2 combines with J gene TRBJ2-3, with 11 nucleotides matching TRBD2. Germline assignment: CDR1 SNHLY and CDR2 FYNNEI. V was clipped by 5 bases and J by 3 bases; unmatched bases: 4. The CDR3 length is 15 residues. The variable domain in full, completed from reference TRBV2 and TRBJ2-3, reads EPEVTQTPSHQVTQMGQEVILRCVPISNHLYFYWYRQILGQKVEFLVSFYNNEISEKSEIFDDQFSVERPDGSNFTLKIRSTKLEDSAMYFCASSQVAGGTDTQYFGPGTRLTVL.

There are many counts of this clonotype. This chain links TRBV12-3 or TRBV12-4 with TRBJ1-1; possibly TRBD1 for D (5 bases). Trimming pared 0 bases from V and 6 bases from J, leaving 11 bases between. CDR3 length: 14 amino acids. CDR3 DNA: TGTGCCAGCAGTTTAGCAGTAGGGGACGCTGAAGCTTTCTTT. It is translated as CASSLAVGDAEAFF.

This clonotype occurred many times. CDR3 loop: CSAARGPSSSPLHF. The CDR3, as DNA: TGCAGTGCTGCTCGGGGACCGAGTAGTTCACCCCTCCACTTT. The chain is built from TRBV20-1 and TRBJ1-6, with a tentative D call TRBD1 (5 bases). Trimming took off 5 bases at V and 9 bases at J, with 17 bases between the two ends. Germline loops: CDR1 DFQATT, CDR2 SNEGSKA (reference sequence). The CDR3 runs to 14 residues.

This clonotype was seen at least ten times. This sequence joins TRBV7-2 and TRBJ2-4; D is unclear. V lost 0 bases and J 2 bases, leaving 8 bases between the germline ends. Germline V gene lookup returns CDR1 SGHTA and CDR2 FQGNSA. CDR3 length equals 15 residues. The CDR3 nucleotides read TGTGCCAGCAGCTTAGCCGGTCAGACCAAAAACATTCAGTACTTC. It encodes CASSLAGQTKNIQYF.

The chain links TRBV5-6 to TRBJ1-1, with unresolved D. The CDR3 totals 13 residues. Deletions cut 5 bases from V and 3 bases from J, with 11 bases between. Germline CDR1 and CDR2: SGHDT and YYEEEE. The CDR3 is CASSRSSYTEAFF. In nucleotides, the CDR3 is TGTGCCAGCAGTCGAAGTAGCTACACTGAAGCTTTCTTT.

V gene TRBV7-8 combines with J gene TRBJ2-1, with 9 positions matching TRBD2. This CDR3 is 15 amino acids long. Germline CDR1 SGHVS, CDR2 FQNEAQ. Trimming removed 5 bases from V and 4 bases from J; junction bases left unmatched: 6. Here the CDR3 reads CASSGGTSPYNEQFF. The CDR3 DNA sequence: TGTGCCAGCAGCGGAGGGACTAGCCCGTACAATGAGCAGTTCTTC.

This clonotype was observed a few times. Here the CDR3 reads CASSLVAGNTGELFF. CDR3 in DNA: TGTGCCAGCAGCTTAGTCGCAGGGAACACCGGGGAGCTGTTTTTT. This chain connects TRBV11-2 to TRBJ2-2; D is uncertain. The CDR3 covers 15 residues. CDR1 is SGHAT, CDR2 FQNNGV, per germline. V dropped 1 base and J dropped 1 base, with 7 bases sitting between them.

This clonotype was counted only a few times. The V and J genes are TRBV2 and TRBJ2-7, with D perhaps matching TRBD1 (6 bases). This CDR3 spans 16 amino acids. Deletions cut 8 bases from V and 0 bases from J, with 20 bases between. CDR1 SNHLY and CDR2 FYNNEI come from the germline V gene. CDR3 protein: CASQGHRVASSYEQYF. The CDR3 DNA reads TGTGCCAGCCAGGGACACAGGGTGGCCAGCTCCTACGAGCAGTACTTC.

This clonotype was observed at least ten times. V and J are TRBV6-5 and TRBJ1-1; D perhaps matches TRBD1 (6 bases). The CDR3 length is 14 residues. V lost 1 base, J lost 1 base, and 7 bases lay in between. Germline assignment: CDR1 MNHEY and CDR2 SVGAGI. CDR3 DNA sequence: TGTGCCAGCAGTTACTTGACAGGGAACACTGAAGCTTTCTTT. Residues: CASSYLTGNTEAFF.

This clonotype was counted many times. CDR3 loop: CASSRLDSPLHF. The CDR3 nucleotides read TGTGCCAGCAGCAGATTGGATTCACCCCTCCACTTT. V is TRBV4-2 and J is TRBJ1-6; D gene ambiguous. From germline, CDR1 is LGHNA and CDR2 YNFKEQ. V shed 5 bases and J shed 8 bases, with 7 bases lying between them. CDR3 length: 12 amino acids.